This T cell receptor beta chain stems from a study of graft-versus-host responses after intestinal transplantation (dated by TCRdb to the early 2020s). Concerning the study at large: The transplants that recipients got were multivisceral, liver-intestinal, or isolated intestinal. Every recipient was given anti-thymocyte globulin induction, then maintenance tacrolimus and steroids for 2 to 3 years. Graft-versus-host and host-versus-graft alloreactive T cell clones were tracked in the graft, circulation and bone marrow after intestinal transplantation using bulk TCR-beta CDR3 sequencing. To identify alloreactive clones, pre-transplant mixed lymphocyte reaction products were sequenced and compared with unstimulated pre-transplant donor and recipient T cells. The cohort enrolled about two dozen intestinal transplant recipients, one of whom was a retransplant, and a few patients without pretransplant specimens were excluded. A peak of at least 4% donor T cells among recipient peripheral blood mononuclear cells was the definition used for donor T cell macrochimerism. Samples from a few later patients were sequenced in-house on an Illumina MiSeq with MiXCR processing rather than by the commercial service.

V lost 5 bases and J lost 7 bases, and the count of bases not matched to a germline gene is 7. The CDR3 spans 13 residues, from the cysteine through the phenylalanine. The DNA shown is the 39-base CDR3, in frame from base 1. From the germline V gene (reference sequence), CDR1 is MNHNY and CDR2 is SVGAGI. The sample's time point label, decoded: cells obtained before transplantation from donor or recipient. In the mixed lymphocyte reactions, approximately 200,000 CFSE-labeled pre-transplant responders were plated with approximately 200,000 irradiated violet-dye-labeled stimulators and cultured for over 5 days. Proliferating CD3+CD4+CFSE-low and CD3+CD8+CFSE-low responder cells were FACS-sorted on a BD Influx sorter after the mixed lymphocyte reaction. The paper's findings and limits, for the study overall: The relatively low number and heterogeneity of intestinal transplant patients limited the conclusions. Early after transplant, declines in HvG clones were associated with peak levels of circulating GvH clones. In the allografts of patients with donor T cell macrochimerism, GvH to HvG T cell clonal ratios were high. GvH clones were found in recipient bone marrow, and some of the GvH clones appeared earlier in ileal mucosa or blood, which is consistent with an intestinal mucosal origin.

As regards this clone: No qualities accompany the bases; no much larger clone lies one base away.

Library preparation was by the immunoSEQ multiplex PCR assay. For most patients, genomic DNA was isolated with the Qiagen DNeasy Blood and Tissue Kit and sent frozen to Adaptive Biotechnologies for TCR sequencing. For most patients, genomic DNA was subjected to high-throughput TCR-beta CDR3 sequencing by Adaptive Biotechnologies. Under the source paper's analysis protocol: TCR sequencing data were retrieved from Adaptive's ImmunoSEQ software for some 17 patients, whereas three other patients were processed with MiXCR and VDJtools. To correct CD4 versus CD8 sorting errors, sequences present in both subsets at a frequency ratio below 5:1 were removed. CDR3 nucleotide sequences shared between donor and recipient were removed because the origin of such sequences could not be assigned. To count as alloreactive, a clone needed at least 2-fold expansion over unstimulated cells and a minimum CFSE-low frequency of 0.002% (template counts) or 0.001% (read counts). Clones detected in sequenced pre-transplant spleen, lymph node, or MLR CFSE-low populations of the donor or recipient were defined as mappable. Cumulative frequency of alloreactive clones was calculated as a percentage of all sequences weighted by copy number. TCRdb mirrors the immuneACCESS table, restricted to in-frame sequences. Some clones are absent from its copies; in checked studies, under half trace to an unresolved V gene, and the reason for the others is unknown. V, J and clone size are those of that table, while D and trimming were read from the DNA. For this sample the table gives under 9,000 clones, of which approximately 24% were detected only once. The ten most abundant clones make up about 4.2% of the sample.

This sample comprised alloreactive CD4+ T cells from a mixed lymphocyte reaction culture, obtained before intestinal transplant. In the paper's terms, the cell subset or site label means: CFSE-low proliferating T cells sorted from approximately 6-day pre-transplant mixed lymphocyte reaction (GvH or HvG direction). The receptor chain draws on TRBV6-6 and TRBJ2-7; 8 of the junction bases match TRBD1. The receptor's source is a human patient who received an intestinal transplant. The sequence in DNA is TGTGCCAGCAGTGGACAGGGCATAGGAGAGCAGTACTTC. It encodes CASSGQGIGEQYF.